This T cell receptor beta chain is from a study of blood T cell repertoires in COVID-19 (dated by TCRdb to the early 2020s). At the level of the whole study: Samples covering the acute and convalescent phases of COVID-19 were provided by collaborators in the United States, Italy and Spain. The material from the prospective study consisted of cDNA or gDNA derived from T cells, B-cell-depleted T cells, or PBMCs. Where available, HLA class I and class II types were taken from metadata supplied by the sample provider and were not determined by assay-based typing. The repertoires were made available in a free public database intended to serve as a resource for research on the immune response to SARS-CoV-2. Subjects who had been exposed to COVID-19, were actively infected with it, or had recovered from it provided the deeply sampled blood TCRbeta repertoires that made up the dataset. The sample metadata nearly always contained a de-identified subject ID, COVID-19 status, age in years and sex. Samples came from the ongoing ImmuneRACE study (first 160 participants) plus 1,254 subjects from 6 global collaborators. What the research found in general, with its limitations: Clinical and demographic metadata were provided uncurated, with the amount varying by source and participant.

As to this clone: Its antigen has not been determined. Base qualities are missing; no much larger clone stands one base away.

Whole blood was collected in K2EDTA tubes by collaborating institutions according to the institutions' own protocols. For TCRbeta analysis, collaborators shipped samples in one of three forms: frozen whole blood, isolated PBMCs, or DNA extracted from either of those sample types. The immunoSEQ Assay, a bias-controlled multiplex PCR, was used to amplify TCRbeta CDR3 regions from genomic DNA. On the authors' methods: Within the assay, amplification of reference gene primers was used to estimate how many nucleated cells each sample contained. Sequence reads were collapsed and filtered to measure the absolute abundance of every unique TCRbeta CDR3 rearrangement. For each sample, productive Simpson clonality was calculated as the square root of Simpson's diversity index over productive rearrangements. The table was pulled from immuneACCESS by TCRdb, which kept in-frame rearrangements only. Such tables lose some clones; where checked, under half of the loss comes from unresolved V genes, and the rest has no known cause. V, J and clone size derive from that table, while D and trimming were established from the DNA sequence. In all, the sample holds approximately 94,000 clones, and 90% to 95% of those were seen once. Over 2% of the sample belongs to the ten largest clones.

This clonotype was obtained from a man in his fifties with active COVID-19. The source material was peripheral blood.

The bases read TGTGCCAGCAGCCTAAACGCAGGTAGTGCCCTCCACTTT. Its translation reads: CASSLNAGSALHF. The sequence links TRBV7-2 to TRBJ1-6; a confident D gene designation cannot be given. Measured from the cysteine to the phenylalanine, the CDR3 is 13 residues long. The only DNA kept is the CDR3, 39 bases in frame from the first base. Trimming costs V 5 bases and J 14 bases, and their ends lie 16 bases apart. From the germline V gene, CDR1 is SGHTA and CDR2 is FQGNSA.